A single sample gave rise to the 32 T cell receptor beta chains below, sequenced in a study of blood T cell repertoires in COVID-19. Libraries were prepared by immunoSEQ multiplex PCR; TCRdb keeps only in-frame clonotypes and omits some of them. The sample shows roughly 250,000 clones, roughly 90% of them seen only once. Specimen: peripheral blood. These receptors were collected from a woman between 40 and 50 years old who had recovered from COVID-19.

The chain uses TRBV18 and TRBJ2-2; 8 nucleotides line up with TRBD1. Germline CDR1 reads KGHSH; CDR2 reads LQKENI. Unmatched junction bases numbered 6, after V lost 4 bases and J lost 2 bases. CDR3 length equals 16 residues. The CDR3 DNA reads as TGTGCCAGCTCACTAGGACAGGGTTTTAACACCGGGGAGCTGTTTTTT. This translates into CASSLGQGFNTGELFF. Looking up the rest from reference TRBV18 and TRBJ2-2 gives the full variable domain: NAGVMQNPRHLVRRRGQEARLRCSPMKGHSHVYWYRQLPEEGLKFMVYLQKENIIDESGMPKERFSAEFPKEGPSILRIQQVVRGDSAAYFCASSLGQGFNTGELFFGEGSRLTVL.

The chain employs TRBV6-6 and TRBJ2-2; TRBD1 aligns across 7 bases. The CDR3 has 15 amino acids. Germline-derived CDR1 and CDR2 are MNHNY and SVGAGI (reference sequence). The J segment lost 5 bases and the V segment lost 5 bases, leaving 8 bases of the junction unmatched. The CDR3 bases are TGTGCCAGCAGTCGCCGACAGGGCCAAACCGGGGAGCTGTTTTTT. Translated, it gives CASSRRQGQTGELFF.

The chain recombines TRBV19 with TRBJ2-1, with 7 bases fitting TRBD1. There are 14 residues in the CDR3. The ends lost 6 bases at V and 5 bases at J; junction bases unmatched: 7. The V gene's germline CDR1 is LNHDA and CDR2 SQIVND (reference sequence). The CDR3: CASSNRGGNNEQFF. The DNA of the CDR3 is TGTGCCAGTAGCAACAGGGGTGGTAACAATGAGCAGTTCTTC.

The rearrangement joins TRBV28 to TRBJ1-5; D gene unclear. The CDR3 has 16 amino acids. Trimming removed 6 bases at V and 4 bases at J, with 19 bases between. From germline, CDR1 is MDHEN and CDR2 SYDVKM. CDR3 nucleotide sequence: TGTGCCAGCAGCAGTTTAAGGAAGAGCGGGAATCAGCCCCAGCATTTT. Translated: CASSSLRKSGNQPQHF.

This clone was seen a single time. This CDR3 reads CASSPSLLAISYNEQFF. CDR3 DNA sequence: TGTGCCAGCAGTCCCTCCTTACTAGCGATCTCCTACAATGAGCAGTTCTTC. The genes are TRBV27 and TRBJ2-1; 7 bases fit TRBD2. From germline, CDR1 is MNHEY and CDR2 SMNVEV (reference sequence). V gave up 5 bases and J gave up 0 bases; unmatched junction bases: 10. The CDR3 is made up of 17 amino acids.

The V call is TRBV6-2 or TRBV6-3, the J call TRBJ2-3; 12 nucleotides agree with TRBD2. The CDR3 spans 18 residues. J lost 0 bases, V lost 0 bases, and 4 bases had no gene match. CDR1 is MNHEY and CDR2 is SVGEGT in the germline V gene. CDR3 sequence: CASSYSILAGGSTDTQYF. The CDR3 DNA reads as TGTGCCAGCAGTTACTCGATCCTAGCGGGGGGGAGCACAGATACGCAGTATTTT.

This chain connects TRBV5-8 to TRBJ2-1; TRBD2 is a possible D gene (6 bases). Germline-derived CDR1 and CDR2 are SGHTS and YDEGEE. Trimming took 7 bases from V and 3 from J, leaving 11 bases between them. The CDR3 is 13 amino acids. The CDR3 spells CASPSGSYNEQFF. In DNA, the CDR3 is TGTGCCAGCCCCTCCGGGAGCTACAATGAGCAGTTCTTC.

The gene calls are TRBV19 and TRBJ2-7; TRBD1 might be the D (6 bases). CDR1 is LNHDA, CDR2 SQIVND, per germline (reference sequence). V was pared by 1 base and J by 0 bases, with 10 bases between. This CDR3 contains 15 residues. CDR3 DNA: TGTGCCAGTAGTATAGCGACAGGCCGCTCCTACGAGCAGTACTTC. Protein sequence: CASSIATGRSYEQYF. Looking up the rest from reference TRBV19 and TRBJ2-7 gives the full variable domain: DGGITQSPKYLFRKEGQNVTLSCEQNLNHDAMYWYRQDPGQGLRLIYYSQIVNDFQKGDIAEGYSVSREKKESFPLTVTSAQKNPTAFYLCASSIATGRSYEQYFGPGTRLTVT.

The chain carries TRBV9 and TRBJ2-2; D is undetermined. Germline V gene sequence: CDR1 SGDLS, CDR2 YYNGEE. The CDR3 is made up of 13 amino acids. The ends were cut back, 4 bases at V and 2 bases at J, with 6 bases in the middle. The CDR3 protein is CASSLSNTGELFF. The CDR3 DNA is TGTGCCAGCAGCTTAAGCAACACCGGGGAGCTGTTTTTT.

V is TRBV4-2 and J is TRBJ1-4; no firm D call. The CDR3 extends over 14 amino acids. CDR1 is LGHNA and CDR2 is YNFKEQ in the germline V gene. Trimming left V 2 bases short and J 2 bases short, with 6 bases between. DNA of the CDR3: TGTGCCAGCAGCCAAAGCTCTACTAATGAAAAACTGTTTTTT. Encoded protein: CASSQSSTNEKLFF.

The chain combines TRBV3-1 (or the pseudogene TRBV3-2) with TRBJ2-1, with D possibly being TRBD2 (5 bases). Germline-derived CDR1 and CDR2 are LGHDT and YNNKEL (reference sequence). The ends were cut back, 4 bases at V and 3 bases at J, with 13 bases in the middle. The CDR3 spans 15 residues. As DNA, the CDR3 is TGTGCCAGCAGCCGAGGTCTAGCCAACTACAATGAGCAGTTCTTC. This sequence encodes CASSRGLANYNEQFF.

This chain joins TRBV4-1 and TRBJ1-4; a possible D gene is TRBD1 (6 bases). This CDR3 is built from 16 residues. Germline CDR1 and CDR2: MGHRA and YSYEKL. Trimming took off 0 bases at V and 8 bases at J, with 16 bases between the two ends. CDR3 bases: TGCGCCAGCAGCCAAGATCGGGACACCCGCGGGGAAAAACTGTTTTTT. Amino acids: CASSQDRDTRGEKLFF.

The chain uses TRBV13 and TRBJ2-1, with D tentatively TRBD1 (5 bases). The CDR3 spans 14 residues. Germline V gene data show CDR1 as PRHDT and CDR2 as FYEKMQ (reference sequence). The germline V and J ends were trimmed by 5 bases and 6 bases, with 14 bases remaining between them. The CDR3 is CASSPDPGPNEQFF. The CDR3 DNA sequence: TGTGCCAGCAGCCCAGACCCAGGGCCCAATGAGCAGTTCTTC.

The V and J genes are TRBV27 and TRBJ1-2; TRBD1 aligns across 9 bases. Looked up from germline, CDR1 is MNHEY and CDR2 is SMNVEV (reference sequence). CDR3 length: 16 amino acids. V lost 3 bases, J lost 6 bases, and 11 bases stayed unmatched. This CDR3 reads CASSFTPGTGSHGYTF. In DNA form, the CDR3 reads TGTGCCAGCAGTTTTACCCCCGGGACAGGGTCTCATGGCTACACCTTC.

The genes are TRBV2 and TRBJ2-1, with TRBD2 matching 7 bases. Germline CDR1 reads SNHLY; CDR2 reads FYNNEI. Losses at the gene ends were 9 bases for V and 8 bases for J; bases not matched to a gene: 7. CDR3 length: 12 residues. The CDR3 loop reads CARGLGADEQFF. The DNA of the CDR3 is TGTGCCAGAGGACTAGGCGCGGATGAGCAGTTCTTC.

Only one count was recorded for this clone. This rearrangement joins TRBV5-6 to TRBJ1-6; TRBD1 matches at 11 bases. Per the germline V gene, CDR1 is SGHDT and CDR2 is YYEEEE. The CDR3 is 19 amino acids. V shed 0 bases, J shed 1 base, and the junction held 6 bases outside the gene matches. The CDR3 coding sequence is TGTGCCAGCAGCTTGGCGGGGACAGGGGGTATTTCCTATAATTCACCCCTCCACTTT. Its protein product is CASSLAGTGGISYNSPLHF.

The V gene is TRBV19, the J gene TRBJ2-1, with 9 positions matching TRBD1. V was pared by 4 bases and J by 7 bases, with 2 bases of the junction left unmatched. CDR1 is LNHDA, CDR2 SQIVND, per germline (reference sequence). The CDR3 covers 13 residues. The CDR3 sequence: CASSTDRGNEQFF. CDR3 bases: TGTGCCAGTAGTACGGACAGGGGTAATGAGCAGTTCTTC.

There are a few counts of this clone. V is TRBV5-1 and J is TRBJ2-7; 10 nucleotides match TRBD2. CDR3 length: 18 amino acids. Germline V CDR1 and CDR2: SGHRS, YFSETQ. The junction had 10 bases not matched to a gene; V was cut back by 1 base and J by 0 bases. This CDR3 reads CASSLRSSGGPGSYEQYF. CDR3 coding DNA: TGCGCCAGCAGCTTGCGGTCTAGCGGGGGTCCGGGCTCCTACGAGCAGTACTTC.

The chain links TRBV6-5 to TRBJ1-4; 9 nucleotides line up with TRBD1. V gave up 5 bases and J gave up 4 bases; unmatched junction bases: 2. CDR3 size: 14 residues. In germline, CDR1 is MNHEY, CDR2 SVGAGI. DNA for the CDR3: TGTGCCAGCAGTCGGGACAGGGATAATGAAAAACTGTTTTTT. Amino acids: CASSRDRDNEKLFF.

This chain joins TRBV13 and TRBJ2-3, with TRBD1 matching 7 bases. V was clipped by 5 bases and J by 0 bases; unmatched bases: 8. Looked up from germline, CDR1 is PRHDT and CDR2 is FYEKMQ (reference sequence). This CDR3 contains 16 residues. The CDR3 here is CASSDWTGSSTDTQYF. DNA of the CDR3: TGTGCCAGCAGCGATTGGACAGGCTCAAGCACAGATACGCAGTATTTT.

The gene calls are TRBV19 and TRBJ2-5; 7 nucleotides match TRBD1. V trimming: 6 bases; J trimming: 2 bases; junction bases outside the gene matches: 9. The CDR3 is 15 amino acids. The germline V gene encodes CDR1 LNHDA and CDR2 SQIVND (reference sequence). The DNA of the CDR3 is TGTGCCAGTAGGACGGGGTCAGGGGGACAAGAGACCCAGTACTTC. It codes for CASRTGSGGQETQYF. The entire variable domain, with the rest obtained from reference TRBV19 and TRBJ2-5, is as follows: DGGITQSPKYLFRKEGQNVTLSCEQNLNHDAMYWYRQDPGQGLRLIYYSQIVNDFQKGDIAEGYSVSREKKESFPLTVTSAQKNPTAFYLCASRTGSGGQETQYFGPGTRLLVL.

The chain carries TRBV11-3 and TRBJ1-2; 9 nucleotides agree with TRBD1. Germline V gene data show CDR1 as SGHNT and CDR2 as YENEEA. V lost 5 bases to trimming and J lost 4 bases; unmatched junction nucleotides: 2. The CDR3 has 13 amino acids. The CDR3 DNA is TGTGCCAGCAGCCTGACAGGGGGCTATGGCTACACCTTC. This codes for CASSLTGGYGYTF.

This sequence joins TRBV9 and TRBJ2-7, with D perhaps TRBD1 (5 bases). The V end was cut by 2 bases, the J end by 1 base, with 10 bases between. CDR1 is SGDLS and CDR2 is YYNGEE in the germline V gene. The CDR3 has 14 residues. CDR3 in amino acids: CASSVATGSYEQYF. CDR3 sequence (DNA): TGTGCCAGCAGCGTGGCTACAGGATCCTACGAGCAGTACTTC.

This chain links TRBV7-9 with TRBJ2-7; D is perhaps TRBD1 (6 bases). The V gene lost 3 bases and the J gene lost 2 bases, with 14 bases spanning the gap. The germline V gene has CDR1 SEHNR and CDR2 FQNEAQ (reference sequence). This CDR3 spans 15 amino acids. CDR3 residues: CASSFAGTPPYEQYF. Here the CDR3 DNA reads TGTGCCAGCAGCTTTGCCGGGACACCGCCCTACGAGCAGTACTTC.

This sequence joins TRBV19 and TRBJ2-2, with D possibly TRBD2 on 5 matching bases. Germline CDR1 LNHDA, CDR2 SQIVND (reference sequence). The CDR3 spans 17 residues. V was clipped by 4 bases and J by 2 bases, with 17 bases between them. The chain's CDR3 is CASSTEPASGNTGELFF. The CDR3 nucleotides read TGTGCCAGTAGTACCGAACCGGCGAGCGGCAACACCGGGGAGCTGTTTTTT.

This chain connects TRBV19 to TRBJ2-1; 10 bases are shared with TRBD2. V gave up 3 bases and J gave up 4 bases; unmatched junction bases: 3. The CDR3 extends over 15 amino acids. Per germline, CDR1 LNHDA and CDR2 SQIVND (reference sequence). The CDR3 DNA is TGTGCCAGTAGTATCGGACTAGCGGTGTACAATGAGCAGTTCTTC. The encoded protein is CASSIGLAVYNEQFF.

This rearrangement joins TRBV18 to TRBJ1-2, with 9 bases matching TRBD1. With 4 bases clipped from V and 3 bases from J, the junction kept 6 bases outside the gene matches. Germline-derived CDR1 and CDR2 are KGHSH and LQKENI. The CDR3 spans 15 residues. CDR3 in DNA: TGTGCCAGCTCACAGGGACAGGGCGATTACTATGGCTACACCTTC. Translation gives CASSQGQGDYYGYTF.

The chain employs TRBV27 and TRBJ2-5, with 9 bases aligning to TRBD2. Per the germline V gene, CDR1 is MNHEY and CDR2 is SMNVEV (reference sequence). The CDR3 is 16 amino acids. With 5 bases clipped from V and 1 base from J, the junction kept 8 bases outside the gene matches. The CDR3 reads CASSPLKRGVQETQYF. CDR3 coding DNA: TGTGCCAGCAGTCCCCTGAAGCGGGGGGTCCAAGAGACCCAGTACTTC.

This chain joins TRBV9 and TRBJ1-2, with D possibly TRBD1 on 5 matching bases. Trimming stripped 0 bases from V and 4 bases from J, with 10 bases between. Germline V gene data show CDR1 as SGDLS and CDR2 as YYNGEE. CDR3 size: 14 residues. The CDR3 here is CASSVVGEGYGYTF. As DNA, the CDR3 is TGTGCCAGCAGCGTAGTAGGGGAGGGCTATGGCTACACCTTC.

The V and J genes are TRBV19 and TRBJ2-1, with D possibly matching TRBD2 (5 bases). This CDR3 is 15 amino acids long. CDR1 is LNHDA and CDR2 is SQIVND in the germline V gene (reference sequence). V lost 3 bases, J lost 6 bases, and 15 bases lay in between. The CDR3 DNA sequence: TGTGCCAGTAGTATTGTAGTAGGACTGCTCAATGAGCAGTTCTTC. Translated, it gives CASSIVVGLLNEQFF. The full variable domain, with the rest looked up from reference TRBV19 and TRBJ2-1, is DGGITQSPKYLFRKEGQNVTLSCEQNLNHDAMYWYRQDPGQGLRLIYYSQIVNDFQKGDIAEGYSVSREKKESFPLTVTSAQKNPTAFYLCASSIVVGLLNEQFFGPGTRLTVL.

The V call is TRBV5-1, the J call TRBJ2-1, with D perhaps matching TRBD1 (6 bases). Germline V CDR1 and CDR2: SGHRS, YFSETQ. Trimming left V 3 bases short and J 5 bases short, with 15 bases between. This CDR3 is 15 amino acids long. CDR3 region: CASSSDSPSNNEQFF. DNA of the CDR3: TGCGCCAGCAGCTCGGACAGTCCCTCTAACAATGAGCAGTTCTTC.

This chain joins TRBV6-5 and TRBJ2-5; tentative D call: TRBD2 (6 bases). Germline V CDR1 and CDR2: MNHEY, SVGAGI. The CDR3 extends over 16 amino acids. Trimming pared 2 bases from V and 2 bases from J, leaving 15 bases between. The CDR3 region is CASSYLGSGSQETQYF. Written as DNA, the CDR3 is TGTGCCAGCAGTTACCTTGGTAGCGGCTCTCAAGAGACCCAGTACTTC.